These 10 T cell receptor beta chains share one sample of origin, sequenced in a study of T cell changes during pregnancy in multiple sclerosis. The data were produced by immunoSEQ multiplex PCR, yet TCRdb's version contains in-frame clones alone and is incomplete. The sample contains some 36,000 clones, 85% to 95% of which appear only once. The material was CD4+ T cells from peripheral blood mononuclear cells, obtained in the second trimester of pregnancy. The origin of the receptors is a female donor with multiple sclerosis, enrolled in a pregnancy study.

The V and J genes are TRBV18 and TRBJ2-7; unclear D gene. The CDR3 has 13 residues. CDR1 is KGHSH and CDR2 is LQKENI in the germline V gene. V gave up 2 bases and J gave up 4 bases, with 9 bases separating them. The CDR3 loop is CASSPASSYEQYF. The CDR3, as DNA: TGTGCCAGCTCACCAGCTAGTTCTTACGAGCAGTACTTC.

The chain joins TRBV7-9 to TRBJ2-7; 10 bases agree with TRBD1. CDR3 length: 14 residues. V was pared by 5 bases and J by 4 bases, with 5 bases of the junction left unmatched. CDR1 and CDR2 from the germline V gene are SEHNR and FQNEAQ (reference sequence). This CDR3 reads CASSEGQGLYEQYF. The CDR3 DNA reads TGTGCCAGCAGCGAGGGACAGGGGTTATACGAGCAGTACTTC.

V usage is TRBV10-1 and J usage is TRBJ1-1; TRBD1 might be the D (5 bases). The germline CDR1 and CDR2 sequences are WNHNN and SYGVQD (reference sequence). V shed 7 bases and J shed 4 bases, with 10 bases lying between them. The CDR3 contains 12 residues. In nucleotides, the CDR3 is TGCGCCAGCAAGGACAAGGGCACTGAAGCTTTCTTT. The encoded protein is CASKDKGTEAFF.

The V call is TRBV9, the J call TRBJ1-2, with D possibly being TRBD1 (6 bases). The CDR3 is 14 residues long. The V and J ends lost 0 bases and 2 bases respectively, with 8 bases between them. From germline, CDR1 is SGDLS and CDR2 YYNGEE. Written as DNA, the CDR3 is TGTGCCAGCAGCGTAGCAGACAGGAACTATGGCTACACCTTC. The encoded protein is CASSVADRNYGYTF.

As concerns this clone: At the DNA level, this CDR3 is encoded by other sequences in the same sample as well. The chain links TRBV30 to TRBJ2-3; D is uncertain. The CDR3 sequence is 12 residues long. V lost 4 bases to trimming and J lost 0 bases, with 5 bases between them. CDR1 GTSNPN and CDR2 SVGIG come from the germline V gene (reference sequence). CDR3: CAWTTSTDTQYF. DNA of the CDR3: TGTGCCTGGACAACTAGCACAGATACGCAGTATTTT.

Concerning this clone: Sequence at one end of the junction differs from germline and may be a read error. The chain recombines TRBV6-1 with TRBJ2-3; tentative D call: TRBD1 (6 bases). CDR1 is MNHNS and CDR2 is SASEGT in the germline V gene. This CDR3 contains 17 residues. DNA for the CDR3: TGTGCCAGCAGTCAAGCAGGGGCCAGTGGGAACACAGATACGCAGTATTTT. Its protein product is CASSQAGASGNTDTQYF.

The chain recombines TRBV5-1 with TRBJ1-1; D is unresolved. The CDR3 loop spans 13 amino acids. The germline V gene encodes CDR1 SGHRS and CDR2 YFSETQ. V lost 2 bases and J lost 1, with 6 bases in between. The CDR3 DNA reads TGCGCCAGCAGCTTCACGCGGAACACTGAAGCTTTCTTT. Protein product: CASSFTRNTEAFF.

J is TRBJ1-5 and V is TRBV6-1, with TRBD1 as a possible D gene (6 bases). The CDR3 spans 14 residues. Trimming took off 8 bases at V and 2 bases at J, with 13 bases between the two ends. The germline V gene encodes CDR1 MNHNS and CDR2 SASEGT. The chain's CDR3 is CASAATGGNQPQHF. DNA of the CDR3: TGTGCCAGCGCCGCGACAGGTGGCAATCAGCCCCAGCATTTT.

The chain has TRBV6-6 and TRBJ2-5; 8 bases map to TRBD2. This CDR3 has 15 amino acids. The junction had 8 bases not matched to a gene; V was cut back by 6 bases and J by 2 bases. Germline CDR1 MNHNY, CDR2 SVGAGI (reference sequence). CDR3 sequence reads: CASSLSGGQQETQYF. The CDR3 DNA reads as TGTGCCAGCAGCTTGAGCGGGGGCCAACAAGAGACCCAGTACTTC.

This clone was counted a few times. The rearrangement joins TRBV7-9 to TRBJ1-1; 8 nucleotides agree with TRBD1. The CDR3 loop spans 14 amino acids. J was trimmed by 4 bases and V by 3 bases; bases with no gene match: 4. Germline V CDR1 and CDR2: SEHNR, FQNEAQ (reference sequence). Written as DNA, the CDR3 is TGTGCCAGCAGCTTCCAAGGACAGGGCACTGAAGCTTTCTTT. This codes for CASSFQGQGTEAFF.